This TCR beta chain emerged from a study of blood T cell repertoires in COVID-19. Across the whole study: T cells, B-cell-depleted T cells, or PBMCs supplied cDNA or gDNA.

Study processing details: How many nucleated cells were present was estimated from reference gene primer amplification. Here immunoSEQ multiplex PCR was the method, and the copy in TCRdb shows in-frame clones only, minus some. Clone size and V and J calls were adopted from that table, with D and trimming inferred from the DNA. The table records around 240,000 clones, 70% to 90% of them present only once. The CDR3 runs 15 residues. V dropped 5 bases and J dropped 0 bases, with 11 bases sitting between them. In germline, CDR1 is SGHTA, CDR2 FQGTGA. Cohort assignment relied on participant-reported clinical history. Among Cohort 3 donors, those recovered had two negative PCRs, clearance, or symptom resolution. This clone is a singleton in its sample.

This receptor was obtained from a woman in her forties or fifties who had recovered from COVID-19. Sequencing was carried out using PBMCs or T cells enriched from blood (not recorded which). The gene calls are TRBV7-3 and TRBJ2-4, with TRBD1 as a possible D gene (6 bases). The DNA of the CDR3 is TGTGCCAGCAGCCTAGTAGGGGGAGCCAAAAACATTCAGTACTTC. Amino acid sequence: CASSLVGGAKNIQYF.